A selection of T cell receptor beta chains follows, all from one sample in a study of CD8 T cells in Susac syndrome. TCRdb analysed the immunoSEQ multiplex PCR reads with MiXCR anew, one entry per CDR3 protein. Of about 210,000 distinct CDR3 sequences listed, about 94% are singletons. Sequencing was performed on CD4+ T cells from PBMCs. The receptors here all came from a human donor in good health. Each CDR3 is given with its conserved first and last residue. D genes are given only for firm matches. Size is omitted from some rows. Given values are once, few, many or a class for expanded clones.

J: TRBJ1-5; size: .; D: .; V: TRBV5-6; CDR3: CASSLAKMNQPQHF; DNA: TGTGCCAGCAGCTTGGCGAAGATGAATCAGCCCCAGCATTTT
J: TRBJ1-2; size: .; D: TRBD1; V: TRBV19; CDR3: CASSTGTGSYGYTF; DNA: TGTGCCAGTAGTACCGGGACAGGGAGCTATGGCTACACCTTC
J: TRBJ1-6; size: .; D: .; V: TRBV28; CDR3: CASSPVGQISSYNSPLHF; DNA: TGTGCCAGCAGTCCCGTCGGACAAATAAGCTCCTATAATTCACCCCTCCACTTT
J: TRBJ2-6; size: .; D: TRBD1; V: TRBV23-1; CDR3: CASSQPTGEAGANVLTF; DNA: TGCGCCAGCAGTCAACCTACAGGGGAAGCTGGGGCCAACGTCCTGACTTTC
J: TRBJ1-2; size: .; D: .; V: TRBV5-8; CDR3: CASSLDRAGGYTF; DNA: TGTGCCAGCAGCTTGGACAGGGCGGGTGGCTACACCTTC
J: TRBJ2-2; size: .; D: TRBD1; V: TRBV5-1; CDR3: CASSQDRADRELFF; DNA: TGCGCCAGCAGCCAGGACAGGGCGGACAGGGAGCTGTTTTTT
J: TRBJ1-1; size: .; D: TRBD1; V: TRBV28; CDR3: CASSPMGQGTTEAFF; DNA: TGTGCCAGCAGTCCGATGGGACAGGGAACAACTGAAGCTTTCTTT
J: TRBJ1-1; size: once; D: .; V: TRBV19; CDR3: CASSIGYTEAFF; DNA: TGTGCCAGTAGTATCGGCTACACTGAAGCTTTCTTT
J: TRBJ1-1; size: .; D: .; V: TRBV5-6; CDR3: CASSLGVFRTPGYEAFF; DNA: TGTGCCAGCAGCTTGGGTGTCTTTCGGACGCCGGGGTATGAAGCTTTCTTT
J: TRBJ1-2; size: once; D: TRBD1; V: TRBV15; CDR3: CATSLGQVDDYGYTF; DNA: TGTGCCACCAGCTTGGGACAGGTGGATGACTATGGCTACACCTTC
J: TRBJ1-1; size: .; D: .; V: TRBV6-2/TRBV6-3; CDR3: CASSSPGRADTEAFF; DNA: TGTGCCAGCAGTTCCCCAGGGAGGGCGGACACTGAAGCTTTCTTT
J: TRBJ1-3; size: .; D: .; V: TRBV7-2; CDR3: CASSLGQGSENTIYF; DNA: TGTGCCAGCAGCTTAGGGCAGGGATCTGAAAACACCATATATTTT
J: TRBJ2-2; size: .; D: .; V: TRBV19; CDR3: CASNLGPEWPGELFF; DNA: TGTGCCAGTAATTTGGGCCCTGAGTGGCCCGGGGAGCTGTTTTTT
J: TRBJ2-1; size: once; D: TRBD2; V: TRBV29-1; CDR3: CSVDIPGGGHYNEQFF; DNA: TGCAGCGTTGACATCCCCGGGGGGGGGCATTACAATGAGCAGTTCTTC
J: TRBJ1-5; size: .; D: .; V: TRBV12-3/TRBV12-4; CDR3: CASSLREANQPQHF; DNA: TGTGCCAGCAGTCTCCGGGAAGCCAATCAGCCCCAGCATTTT
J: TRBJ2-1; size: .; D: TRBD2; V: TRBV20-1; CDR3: CSARDLRGGYNEQFF; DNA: TGCAGTGCTAGAGATCTACGGGGGGGCTACAATGAGCAGTTCTTC
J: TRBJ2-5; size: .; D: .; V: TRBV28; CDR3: CASSPPIETQYF; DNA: TGTGCCAGCAGTCCCCCAATAGAGACCCAGTACTTC
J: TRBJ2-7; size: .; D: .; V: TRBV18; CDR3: CASSDRPGYEQYF; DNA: TGTGCCAGCTCAGACCGGCCCGGCTACGAGCAGTACTTC
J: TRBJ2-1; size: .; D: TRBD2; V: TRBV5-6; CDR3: CASSLPAGGRPTVF; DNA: TGTGCCAGCAGCTTGCCTGCGGGGGGGCGTCCGACGGTCTTC
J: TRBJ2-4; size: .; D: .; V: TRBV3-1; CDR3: CASSLRDPGFDIQYF; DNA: TGTGCCAGCAGCCTCCGGGACCCCGGGTTCGACATTCAGTACTTC
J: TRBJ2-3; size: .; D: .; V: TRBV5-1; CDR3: CASSLPSGTGRDTQYF; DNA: TGCGCCAGCAGCTTGCCTAGCGGGACAGGGCGGGATACGCAGTATTTT
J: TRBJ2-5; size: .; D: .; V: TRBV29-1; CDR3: CSVASGVETQYF; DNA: TGCAGCGTTGCCTCCGGGGTAGAGACCCAGTACTTC
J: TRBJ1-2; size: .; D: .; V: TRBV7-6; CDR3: CASSQDTGRDGYTF; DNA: TGTGCCAGCAGCCAGGACACGGGGCGAGATGGCTACACCTTC
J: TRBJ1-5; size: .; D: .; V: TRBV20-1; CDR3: CSATTGNNQPQHF; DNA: TGCAGTGCCACGACAGGAAACAATCAGCCCCAGCATTTT
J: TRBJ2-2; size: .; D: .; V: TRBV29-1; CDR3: CSAADTGELFF; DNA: TGCAGCGCCGCGGACACCGGGGAGCTGTTTTTT
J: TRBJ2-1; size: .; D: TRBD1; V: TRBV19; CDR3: CASSFYRGIYNEQFF; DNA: TGTGCCAGTAGTTTCTACAGGGGAATCTACAATGAGCAGTTCTTC
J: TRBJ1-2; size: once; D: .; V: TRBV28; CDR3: CASSFGGVDGYTF; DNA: TGTGCCAGCAGTTTCGGGGGGGTGGATGGCTACACCTTC
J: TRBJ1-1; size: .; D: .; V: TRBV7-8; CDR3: CASGPARTEAFF; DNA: TGTGCCAGCGGGCCCGCCCGGACTGAAGCTTTCTTT
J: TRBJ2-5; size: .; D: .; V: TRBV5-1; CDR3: CASSFGGGRETQYF; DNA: TGCGCCAGCAGCTTTGGAGGGGGCCGGGAGACCCAGTACTTC
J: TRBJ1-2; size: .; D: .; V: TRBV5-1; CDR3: CASSPDPGQTYGYTF; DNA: TGCGCCAGCAGCCCGGACCCTGGACAGACCTATGGCTACACCTTC
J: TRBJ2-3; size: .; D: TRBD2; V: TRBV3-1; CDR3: CASSRQAGGSTDTQYF; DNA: TGTGCCAGCAGCCGACAAGCGGGGGGGAGCACAGATACGCAGTATTTT
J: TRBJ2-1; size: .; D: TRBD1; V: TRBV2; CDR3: CASGRSDRGRNEQFF; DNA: TGTGCCAGCGGCCGATCGGACAGGGGAAGGAATGAGCAGTTCTTC
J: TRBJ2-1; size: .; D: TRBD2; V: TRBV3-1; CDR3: CASSQTTGGWENNEQFF; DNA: TGTGCCAGCAGCCAAACGACGGGGGGGTGGGAAAACAATGAGCAGTTCTTC
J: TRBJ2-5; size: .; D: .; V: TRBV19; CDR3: CASSIRPRETQYF; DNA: TGTGCCAGTAGTATACGACCCAGGGAGACCCAGTACTTC
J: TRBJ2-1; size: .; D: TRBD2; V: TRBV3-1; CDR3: CASSQIAGSYNEQFF; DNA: TGTGCCAGCAGCCAAATAGCGGGGAGTTACAATGAGCAGTTCTTC
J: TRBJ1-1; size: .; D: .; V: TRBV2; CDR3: CASSEVVSDTEAFF; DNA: TGTGCCAGCAGTGAAGTGGTCAGTGACACTGAAGCTTTCTTT
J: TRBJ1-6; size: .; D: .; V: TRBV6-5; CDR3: CASSFRQSYNSPLHF; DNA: TGTGCCAGCAGTTTTCGACAGAGTTATAATTCACCCCTCCACTTT
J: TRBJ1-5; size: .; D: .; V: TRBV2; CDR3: CASQNSQPRMGQPQHF; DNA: TGTGCCAGCCAGAACAGCCAGCCAAGGATGGGTCAGCCCCAGCATTTT
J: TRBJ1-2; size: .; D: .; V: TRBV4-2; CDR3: CASSQGQDSYGYTF; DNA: TGTGCCAGCAGCCAAGGGCAGGACAGCTATGGCTACACCTTC
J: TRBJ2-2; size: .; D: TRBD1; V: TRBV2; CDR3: CASSEQGVIGELFF; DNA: TGTGCCAGCAGTGAACAGGGGGTTATCGGGGAGCTGTTTTTT